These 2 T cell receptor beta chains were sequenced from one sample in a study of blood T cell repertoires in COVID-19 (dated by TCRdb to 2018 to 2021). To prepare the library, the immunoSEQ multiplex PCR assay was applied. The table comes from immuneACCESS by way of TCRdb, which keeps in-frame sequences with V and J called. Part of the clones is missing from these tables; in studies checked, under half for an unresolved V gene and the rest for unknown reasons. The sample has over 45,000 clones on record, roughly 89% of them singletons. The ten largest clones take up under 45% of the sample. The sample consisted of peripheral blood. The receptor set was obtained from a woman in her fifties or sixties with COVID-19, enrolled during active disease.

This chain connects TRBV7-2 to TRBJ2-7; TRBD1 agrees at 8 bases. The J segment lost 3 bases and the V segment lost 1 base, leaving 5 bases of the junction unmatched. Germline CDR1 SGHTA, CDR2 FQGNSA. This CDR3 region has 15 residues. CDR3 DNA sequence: TGTGCCAGCAGCTTAGAGACAGGGGACATCTACGAGCAGTACTTC. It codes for CASSLETGDIYEQYF.

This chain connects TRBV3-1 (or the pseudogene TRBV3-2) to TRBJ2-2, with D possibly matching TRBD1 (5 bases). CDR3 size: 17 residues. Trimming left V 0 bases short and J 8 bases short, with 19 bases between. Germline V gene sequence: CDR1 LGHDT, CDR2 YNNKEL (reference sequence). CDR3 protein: CASSQEKGVRDVGELFF. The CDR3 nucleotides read TGTGCCAGCAGCCAAGAAAAAGGGGTTAGGGATGTGGGGGAGCTGTTTTTT.